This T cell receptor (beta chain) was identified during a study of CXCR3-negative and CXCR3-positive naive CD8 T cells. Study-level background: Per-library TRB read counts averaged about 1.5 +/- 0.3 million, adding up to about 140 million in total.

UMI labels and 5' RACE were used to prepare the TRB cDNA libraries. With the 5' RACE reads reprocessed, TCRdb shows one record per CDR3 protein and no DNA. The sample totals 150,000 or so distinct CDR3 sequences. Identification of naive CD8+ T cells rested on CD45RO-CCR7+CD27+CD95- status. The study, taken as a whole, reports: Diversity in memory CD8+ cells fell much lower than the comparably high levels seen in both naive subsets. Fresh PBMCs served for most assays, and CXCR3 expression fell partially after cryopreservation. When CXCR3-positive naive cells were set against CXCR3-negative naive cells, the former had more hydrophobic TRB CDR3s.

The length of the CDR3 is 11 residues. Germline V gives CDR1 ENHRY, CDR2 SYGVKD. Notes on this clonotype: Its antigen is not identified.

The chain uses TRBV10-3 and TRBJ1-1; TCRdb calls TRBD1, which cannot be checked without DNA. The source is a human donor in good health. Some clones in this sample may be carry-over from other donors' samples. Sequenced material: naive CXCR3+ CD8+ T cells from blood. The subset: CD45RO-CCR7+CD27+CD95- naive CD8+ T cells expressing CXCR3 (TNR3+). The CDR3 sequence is CAGRGGYRAFF.